Listed below are T cell receptor beta chains from one sample, sequenced in a study of CD8 T cells in ankylosing spondylitis. TCRdb reanalysed the 5' RACE reads using MiXCR and keeps one entry per CDR3 protein. The repertoire holds 130,000 or so distinct CDR3 sequences, with more than 15% as singletons. Source material: blood, either unsorted or a sorted T cell fraction (not recorded which). All receptors come from a male donor with ankylosing spondylitis. CDR3s include the opening cysteine and the closing phenylalanine or tryptophan. D genes are given only for firm matches. Clone size is shown for a subset of rows, as once, few, many or a class of expanded clone.

V gene	J gene	clone size	D gene	CDR3 protein	CDR3 DNA
TRBV5-6	TRBJ1-1	-	-	CASSLLQGWITEAFF	TGTGCCAGCAGCTTGTTACAGGGATGGATAACTGAAGCTTTCTTT
TRBV28	TRBJ2-2	-	TRBD1	CASSLDRGYTGELFF	TGTGCCAGCAGTTTGGACAGGGGCTACACCGGGGAGCTGTTTTTT
TRBV28	TRBJ2-3	many	-	CASSFRGTDTQYF	TGTGCCAGCAGTTTCCGGGGCACAGATACGCAGTATTTT
TRBV27	TRBJ2-2	-	-	CASSLSPQGGTANTGELFF	TGTGCCAGCAGTCTCTCTCCCCAGGGCGGCACGGCGAACACCGGGGAGCTGTTTTTT
TRBV2	TRBJ2-7	-	-	CASSEEVRGGVYEQYF	TGTGCCAGCAGTGAAGAGGTCAGGGGTGGAGTCTACGAGCAGTACTTC
TRBV15	TRBJ1-1	few	-	CATSRVSDTEAFF	TGTGCCACCAGCAGAGTATCGGACACTGAAGCTTTCTTT
TRBV9	TRBJ2-5	few	-	CASSVGPLETQYF	TGTGCCAGCAGCGTAGGACCCCTCGAGACCCAGTACTTC
TRBV5-1	TRBJ2-1	many	-	CASSHRVHEQFF	TGCGCCAGCAGCCACAGGGTCCATGAGCAGTTCTTC
TRBV3-1	TRBJ2-1	few	TRBD2	CASSHLAGGPISSYNEQFF	TGTGCCAGCAGCCATCTAGCGGGAGGTCCCATTAGCTCCTACAATGAGCAGTTCTTC
TRBV7-9	TRBJ2-2	-	-	CASSPIGQGNTGELFF	TGTGCCAGCAGCCCCATTGGTCAGGGTAACACCGGGGAGCTGTTTTTT
TRBV7-9	TRBJ2-1	-	TRBD2	CASSPSRGLVNDNEQFF	TGTGCCAGCAGCCCCTCCCGGGGACTAGTTAACGACAATGAGCAGTTCTTC
TRBV7-9	TRBJ2-7	few	-	CASSKVTGIHLYEQYF	TGTGCCAGCAGCAAAGTCACAGGGATCCACCTCTACGAGCAGTACTTC